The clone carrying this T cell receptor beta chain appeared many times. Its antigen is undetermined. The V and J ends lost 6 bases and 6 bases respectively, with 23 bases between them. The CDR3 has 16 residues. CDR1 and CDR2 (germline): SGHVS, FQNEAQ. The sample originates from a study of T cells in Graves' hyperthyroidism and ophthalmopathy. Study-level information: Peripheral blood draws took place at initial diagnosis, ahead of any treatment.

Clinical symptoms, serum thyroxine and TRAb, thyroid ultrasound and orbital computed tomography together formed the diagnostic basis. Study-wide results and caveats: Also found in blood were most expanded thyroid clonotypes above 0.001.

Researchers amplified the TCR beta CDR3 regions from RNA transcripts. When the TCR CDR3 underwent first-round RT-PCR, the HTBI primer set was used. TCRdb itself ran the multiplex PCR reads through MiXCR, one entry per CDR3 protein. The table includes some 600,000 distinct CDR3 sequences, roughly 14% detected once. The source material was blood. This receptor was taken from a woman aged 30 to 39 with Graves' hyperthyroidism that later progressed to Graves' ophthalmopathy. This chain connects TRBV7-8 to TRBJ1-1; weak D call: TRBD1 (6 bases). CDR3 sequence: CASSRTSDRGRPEAFF. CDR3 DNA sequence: TGTGCCAGCAGTCGTACTTCGGACAGAGGCCGACCTGAAGCTTTCTTT.